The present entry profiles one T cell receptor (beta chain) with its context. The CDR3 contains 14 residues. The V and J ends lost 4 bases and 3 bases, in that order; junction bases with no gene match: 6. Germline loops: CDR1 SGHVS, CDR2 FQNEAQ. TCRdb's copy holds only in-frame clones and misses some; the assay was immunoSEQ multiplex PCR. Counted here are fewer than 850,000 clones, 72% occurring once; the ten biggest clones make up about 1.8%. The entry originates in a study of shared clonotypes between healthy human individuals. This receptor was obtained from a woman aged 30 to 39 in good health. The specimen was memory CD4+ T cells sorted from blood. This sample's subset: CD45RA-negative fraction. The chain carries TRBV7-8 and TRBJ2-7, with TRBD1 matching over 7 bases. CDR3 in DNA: TGTGCCAGCAGCTCTCGACAGGGTATCTACGAGCAGTACTTC. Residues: CASSSRQGIYEQYF.